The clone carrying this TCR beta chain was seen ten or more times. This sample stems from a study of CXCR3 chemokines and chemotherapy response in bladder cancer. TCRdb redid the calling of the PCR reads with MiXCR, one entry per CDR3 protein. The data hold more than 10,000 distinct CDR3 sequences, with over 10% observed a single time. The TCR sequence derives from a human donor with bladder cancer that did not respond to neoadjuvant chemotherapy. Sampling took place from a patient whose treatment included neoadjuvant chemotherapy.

The CDR3 sequence is CSVAPTGGEAFF. The CDR3 nucleotides are TGCAGCGTCGCACCGACTGGGGGTGAAGCTTTCTTT. The chain couples TRBV29-1 to TRBJ1-1; the D gene is possibly TRBD1 (5 bases). V shed 6 bases and J shed 7 bases, with 15 bases lying between them. This CDR3 is 12 amino acids long. Per germline, CDR1 SQVTM and CDR2 ANQGSEA.